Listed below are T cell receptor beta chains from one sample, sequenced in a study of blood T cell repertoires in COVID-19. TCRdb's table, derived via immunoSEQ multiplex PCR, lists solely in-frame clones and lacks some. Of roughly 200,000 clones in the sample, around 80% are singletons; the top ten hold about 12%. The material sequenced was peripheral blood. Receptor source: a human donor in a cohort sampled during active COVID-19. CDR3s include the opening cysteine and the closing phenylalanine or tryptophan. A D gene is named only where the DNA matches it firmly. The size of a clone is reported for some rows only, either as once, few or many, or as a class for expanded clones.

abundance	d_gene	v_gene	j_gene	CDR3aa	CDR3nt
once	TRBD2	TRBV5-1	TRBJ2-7	CATSPKGAGNYEQYF	TGCGCCACCTCGCCCAAAGGAGCGGGGAACTACGAGCAGTACTTC
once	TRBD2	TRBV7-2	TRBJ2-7	CASSLVGTSGSLYEQYF	TGTGCCAGCAGCTTAGTAGGAACTAGCGGGAGCCTATACGAGCAGTACTTC
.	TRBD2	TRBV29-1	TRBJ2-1	CSVEGTLAGNNEQFF	TGCAGCGTTGAGGGAACACTAGCGGGAAACAATGAGCAGTTCTTC
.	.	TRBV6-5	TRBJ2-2	CASSYSNRHTGELFF	TGTGCCAGCAGTTACTCGAACAGACACACCGGGGAGCTGTTTTTT
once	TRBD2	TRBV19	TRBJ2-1	CASSKSGSSYNEQFF	TGTGCCAGTAGTAAAAGCGGGAGCTCCTACAATGAGCAGTTCTTC
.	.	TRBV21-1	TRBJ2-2	CASSKAQEVSTGELFF	TGTGCCAGCAGCAAAGCGCAGGAAGTGTCCACCGGGGAGCTGTTTTTT
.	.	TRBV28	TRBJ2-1	CASSLLPLTYNEQFF	TGTGCCAGCAGTCTACTACCGTTGACCTACAATGAGCAGTTCTTC
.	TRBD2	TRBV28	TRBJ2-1	CASSLSPGGSRREQFF	TGTGCCAGCAGTTTATCCCCCGGCGGGAGCCGCCGCGAGCAGTTCTTC
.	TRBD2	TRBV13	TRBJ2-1	CASRRTSGNEQFF	TGTGCCAGCAGGCGGACTAGCGGGAATGAGCAGTTCTTC
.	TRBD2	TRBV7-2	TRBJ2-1	CASSLRLAGTNEQFF	TGTGCCAGCAGCTTACGACTAGCGGGGACAAATGAGCAGTTCTTC
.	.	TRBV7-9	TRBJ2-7	CASSPRDKGSYEQYF	TGTGCCAGCAGCCCCCGGGACAAGGGCTCCTACGAGCAGTACTTC
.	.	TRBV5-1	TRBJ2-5	CASSRPGGGRAETQYF	TGCGCCAGCAGCCGACCGGGGGGCGGGCGCGCGGAGACCCAGTACTTC
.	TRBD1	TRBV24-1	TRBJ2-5	CATMGTGGDETQYF	TGTGCCACCATGGGGACAGGGGGCGACGAGACCCAGTACTTC
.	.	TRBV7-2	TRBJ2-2	CASSLEQFNTGELFF	TGTGCCAGCAGCTTAGAACAGTTTAACACCGGGGAGCTGTTTTTT
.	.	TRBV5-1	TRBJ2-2	CASSLVAGNLFLNTGELFF	TGCGCCAGCAGCTTGGTGGCGGGAAACCTATTTTTGAACACCGGGGAGCTGTTTTTT
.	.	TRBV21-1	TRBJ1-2	CASSSPRDRGLANYGYTF	TGTGCCAGCAGCAGCCCGCGGGACAGGGGGTTAGCTAACTATGGCTACACCTTC
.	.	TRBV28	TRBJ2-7	CASSLFRTASSYEQYF	TGTGCCAGCAGTTTATTTCGGACAGCGAGCTCCTACGAGCAGTACTTC
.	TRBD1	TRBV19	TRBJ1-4	CASTGGLNEKLFF	TGTGCCAGTACAGGGGGATTGAATGAAAAACTGTTTTTT
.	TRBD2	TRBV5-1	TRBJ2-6	CASSSREGSGANVLTF	TGCGCCAGCAGCTCACGGGAGGGCTCTGGGGCCAACGTCCTGACTTTC
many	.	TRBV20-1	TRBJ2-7	CSAGSFYEQYF	TGCAGTGCTGGCAGTTTTTACGAGCAGTACTTC
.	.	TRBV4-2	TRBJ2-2	CASSHGRTNTGELFF	TGTGCCAGCAGTCACGGGCGGACAAACACCGGGGAGCTGTTTTTT
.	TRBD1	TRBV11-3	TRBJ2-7	CASSKGTGINEQYF	TGTGCCAGCAGCAAAGGGACAGGGATCAACGAGCAGTACTTC
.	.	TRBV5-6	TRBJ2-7	CASTRGWRDAYEQYF	TGTGCCAGCACCAGAGGGTGGCGGGATGCCTACGAGCAGTACTTC
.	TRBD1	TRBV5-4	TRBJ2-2	CASSQDRGYTGELFF	TGTGCCAGCAGCCAAGACAGGGGGTACACCGGGGAGCTGTTTTTT
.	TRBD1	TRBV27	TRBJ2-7	CASSFSGQATYEQYF	TGTGCCAGCAGTTTCTCGGGACAGGCAACCTACGAGCAGTACTTC
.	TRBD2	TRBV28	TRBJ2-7	CASSLLTSVPYEQYF	TGTGCCAGCAGTCTCCTGACTAGCGTCCCCTACGAGCAGTACTTC